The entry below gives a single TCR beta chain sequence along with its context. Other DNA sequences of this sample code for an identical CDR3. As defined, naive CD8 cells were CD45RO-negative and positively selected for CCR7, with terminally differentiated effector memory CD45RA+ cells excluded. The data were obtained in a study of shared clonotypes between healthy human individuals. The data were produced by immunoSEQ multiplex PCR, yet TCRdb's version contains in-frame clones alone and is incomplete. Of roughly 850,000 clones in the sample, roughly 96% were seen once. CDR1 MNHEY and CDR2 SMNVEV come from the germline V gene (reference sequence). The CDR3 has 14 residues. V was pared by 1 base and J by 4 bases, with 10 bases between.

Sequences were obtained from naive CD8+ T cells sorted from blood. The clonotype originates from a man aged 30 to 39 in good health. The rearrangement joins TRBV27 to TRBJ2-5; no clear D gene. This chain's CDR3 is CASSLWSRGETQYF. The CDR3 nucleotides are TGTGCCAGCAGTTTATGGTCCCGAGGAGAGACCCAGTACTTC.